The T cell receptor beta chain described here comes from a study of regulatory T cells in long-lasting Graves disease (dated by TCRdb to the early 2020s). Background for the entire study: Newly diagnosed Graves' disease patients had taken antithyroid drugs for less than 3 months. Peripheral blood TCR sequencing and RNA sequencing compared persistent Graves' disease patients with newly diagnosed Graves' disease patients. The study was registered as a clinical trial and conducted in China. A total of about 33 samples underwent TCR sequencing, from about 13 patients with persistent Graves' disease and 20 or so patients with newly diagnosed Graves' disease. Paper-wide results and their limitations: More public clonotypes were shared among persistent patients (roughly 3,000) than among newly diagnosed patients (roughly 1,000). Preferential use of TRBV28, TRBJ1-2 and TRBJ2-5 was observed in persistent disease, whereas TRBV20-1 and TRBJ2-1 were favored in newly diagnosed disease. Only peripheral blood was studied, because thyroid tissue, the primary lesion, was inaccessible. Compared with newly diagnosed patients, patients with persistent Graves' disease had lower TCR Shannon entropy and fewer highly expanded clones, which suggests clonal expansion. Sequencing and analysis were limited to the TCR beta chain. The authors noted that the small sample size was a limitation that may lower accuracy.

The CDR3 numbers 14 residues from cysteine through phenylalanine. Just the 42-base CDR3 DNA is kept, in frame starting at base 1. The germline V gene (reference sequence) provides CDR1 MNHEY and CDR2 SMNVEV. Trimming at the junction amounts to 3 bases on V and 1 base on J, and the germline ends lie 7 bases apart. This clonotype was seen ten or more times. The specificity of this receptor is unknown. The record has no base qualities; no much larger clone is one base away. The method behind the library was multiplex PCR. The sequencer listed for this sample is Illumina HiSeq 4000. CDR3 regions were amplified by Arm-PCR with iRepertoire HTBI primers to construct TCR beta libraries. Gel purification was performed on PCR products prior to sequencing. The study's processing was this. Gene usage analysis of CDR3 amino acid clonotypes relied on the roughly 64 TRBV and 14 TRBJ segments identified across samples. COPE and FqMerger were used to merge filtered high-quality paired reads into contigs. BLAST was used to align contigs to the IMGT TRBV, TRBD and TRBJ reference genes, and CDR3 was defined following IMGT. Any clonotype with a frequency above 0.1% was classified as a highly expanded clone. Shannon entropy served as the measure of repertoire diversity, while the Gini coefficient captured V-J evenness. A clonotype found in more than one individual was treated as public. The public reads were run again by TCRdb, first through fastp at Q25 and then through MiXCR, and only productive beta chains were kept. Rows are combined by CDR3 protein, so each entry shows the most common genes and DNA. TCRdb's processing, not the authors', yielded these V and J calls. The sample table holds about 220,000 distinct CDR3 sequences, of which about 16% were seen once. Of the sample, less than 25% falls within the top ten clones.

Taken with the paper, the label for time point translates to: newly diagnosed GD, antithyroid drugs for less than 3 months. RNA was extracted from PBMCs in TRIzol for both TCR sequencing and RNA sequencing. Graves' disease was diagnosed according to American Thyroid Association guidelines. Recruitment of patients was carried out at an endocrinology department in Xi'an, China. From each patient, 7.5 to 10 milliliters of peripheral blood was collected into an EDTA anticoagulant tube. Ficoll Paque Plus density gradient separation was used to isolate PBMCs, and no further T cell sorting was done. An Agilent 2100 Bioanalyzer and agarose gel were used to assess RNA quality, and a NanoDrop 2000 was used to measure RNA concentration.

The sequence is built from TRBV27 and TRBJ2-1; the D gene is perhaps TRBD2, on 5 matching bases. This clonotype originated in a female donor with Graves disease. The sample was peripheral blood mononuclear cells (PBMCs), taken at new diagnosis, from a patient treated with antithyroid drugs. The CDR3 region has the sequence CASSFGGSYNEQFF. The bases read TGTGCCAGCAGTTTTGGCGGGTCCTACAATGAGCAGTTCTTC.